This record covers a single T cell receptor beta chain. It lacks a known antigen. No much larger clone exists at a distance of one base, and base qualities are not known. This entry belongs to a study of radiotherapy plus CTLA-4 blockade in lung cancer listed by TCRdb under 2018. With regard to the full study: Among enrolled patients, 15% to 20% had an objective response and 31% reached disease control.

Via the germline V gene (reference sequence), CDR1 is MNHEY and CDR2 SMNVEV. V loses 3 bases, J loses 1 base, and the germline ends lie 9 bases apart. Taken from cysteine to phenylalanine, the CDR3 has 14 residues. Only the CDR3 DNA is retained, 42 bases long and in frame from the first base. What the authors observed across the whole study: After treatment with radiotherapy and ipilimumab, TCR clones that came from tumors expanded in the peripheral blood. The strongest predictors of response were reported to be early dynamic shifts in blood T cell clones along with a rise in serum interferon-beta following radiation.

The study tested focal radiation therapy combined with CTLA-4 blockade (ipilimumab) in patients with chemo-refractory metastatic non-small-cell lung cancer. The library was generated by the immunoSEQ multiplex PCR assay. The table was pulled from immuneACCESS by TCRdb, which kept in-frame rearrangements only. Such tables lose some clones; where checked, under half of the loss comes from unresolved V genes, and the rest has no known cause. In all, the sample holds 81,000 or so clones, and about 85% of those were seen once. The ten largest clones capture more than 14% of the sample. The chain was built from TRBV27 and TRBJ1-1; TRBD1 is possibly the D segment (5 matching bases). The clonotype comes from a human donor with non-small cell lung cancer that progressed on radiotherapy plus ipilimumab. Sequencing was performed on peripheral blood, taken from a patient treated with radiotherapy plus ipilimumab. The CDR3: CASSFRGQNTEAFF. The nucleotides read TGTGCCAGCAGTTTTCGTGGACAGAACACTGAAGCTTTCTTT.